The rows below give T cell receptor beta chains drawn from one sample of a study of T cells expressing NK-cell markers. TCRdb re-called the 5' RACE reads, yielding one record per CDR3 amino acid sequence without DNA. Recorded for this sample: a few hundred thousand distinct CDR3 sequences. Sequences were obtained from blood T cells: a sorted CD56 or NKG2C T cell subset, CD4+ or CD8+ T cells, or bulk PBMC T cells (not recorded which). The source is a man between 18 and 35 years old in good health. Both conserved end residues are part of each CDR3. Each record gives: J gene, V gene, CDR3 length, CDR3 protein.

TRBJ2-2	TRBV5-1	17	CASSLSGLARNTGELFF
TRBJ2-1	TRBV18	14	CASSPRGQGNEQFF
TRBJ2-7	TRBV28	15	CASRVGGGGLDEQYF
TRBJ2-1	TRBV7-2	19	CASSPGLAGGPNAYNEQFF
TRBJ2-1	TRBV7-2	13	CASSSTSTGEQFF
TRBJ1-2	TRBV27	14	CASSFKNSNYGYTF
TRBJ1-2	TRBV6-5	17	CASSYIGGQGASYGYTF
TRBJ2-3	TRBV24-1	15	CATSDPAGQQDTQYF
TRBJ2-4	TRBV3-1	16	CASSQPLAVAKNIQYF
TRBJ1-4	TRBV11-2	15	CASSPQPGSNEKLFF
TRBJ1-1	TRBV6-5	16	CASSYSGGYGVTEAFF
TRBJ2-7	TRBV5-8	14	CASARQAESTEQYF
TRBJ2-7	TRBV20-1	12	CSATSGIYEQYF
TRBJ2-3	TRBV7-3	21	CASSSAGGPSGSDIWPDTQYF
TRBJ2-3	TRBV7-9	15	CASRSRAPGTDTQYF
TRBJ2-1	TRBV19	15	CASSTSSGRYNEQFF
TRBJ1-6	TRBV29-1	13	CSVQGGRDSPLHF
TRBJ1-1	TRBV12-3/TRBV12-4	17	CASRIQGRGDMNTEAFF
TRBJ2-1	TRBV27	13	CASSLGVYNEQFF
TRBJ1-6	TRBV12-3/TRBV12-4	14	CASSEGRSRSPLHF
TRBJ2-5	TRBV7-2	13	CASTRGSQETQYF
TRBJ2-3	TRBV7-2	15	CASSSAGLITDTQYF
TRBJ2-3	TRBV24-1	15	CATSDGTGATDTQYF
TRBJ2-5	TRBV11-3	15	CASSLDLHGQETQYF
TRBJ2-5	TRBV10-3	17	CATSSGTSGRGGETQYF
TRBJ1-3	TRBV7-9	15	CASSSFGRSGNTIYF
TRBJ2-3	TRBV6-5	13	CASSYSYESTQYF
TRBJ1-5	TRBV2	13	CASSEGENQPQHF
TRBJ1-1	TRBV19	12	CASSMTDYEAFF
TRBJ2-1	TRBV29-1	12	CSATPSYNEQFF
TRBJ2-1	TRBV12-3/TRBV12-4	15	CASSRAGTSYNEQFF
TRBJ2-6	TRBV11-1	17	CASSSGTGLHGANVLTF
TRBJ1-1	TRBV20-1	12	CSAGNQNTEAFF
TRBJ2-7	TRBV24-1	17	CATSPGLAGGTSYEQYF
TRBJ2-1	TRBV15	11	CATSNNNEQFF
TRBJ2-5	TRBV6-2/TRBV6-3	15	CASSYSWTGQETQYF
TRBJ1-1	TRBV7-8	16	CASSLGSGTLGTEAFF
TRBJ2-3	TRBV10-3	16	CAISESWDRNTDTQYF
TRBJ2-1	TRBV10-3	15	CAIRIAGGPHNEQFF
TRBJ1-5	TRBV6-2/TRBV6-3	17	CASSYSAGQGARQPQHF
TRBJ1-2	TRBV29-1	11	CSVGTVDGYTF